Sequencing of this T cell receptor beta chain was carried out in a study of OX40 agonist ivuxolimab in advanced cancers. Study at large: Patients were treated with ivuxolimab, an agonistic anti-OX40 (CD134) antibody. Melanoma, hepatocellular carcinoma, head and neck or renal cell cancer occurred in dose-escalation patients.

Assay used: immunoSEQ multiplex PCR; TCRdb lists only in-frame clones, some missing. The repertoire has approximately 46,000 clones, 77% of them found once; the top ten carry about 2.6%. Findings and caveats of the study: Among expanded peripheral T cells, antigen specificity went undetermined. Low normalized clonal expansion also occurred in some nonresponding patients.

The CDR3 is 16 residues long. The germline gives CDR1 SEHNR, CDR2 FQNEAQ (reference sequence). The V and J ends lost 0 bases and 3 bases, in that order; junction bases with no gene match: 4. To note about this clone: Antigen specificity is unknown.

The genes are TRBV7-9 and TRBJ2-1; 8 bases agree with TRBD2. The receptor comes from an adult with an advanced solid tumor such as melanoma, head and neck, liver or kidney cancer. Sequences were derived from CD4+ or CD8+ T cells sorted from blood, sampled in a trial of the OX40 agonist ivuxolimab. CDR3 in DNA: TGTGCCAGCAGCTTAGCTAGCGGGAATCGCTACAATGAGCAGTTCTTC. Its translation: CASSLASGNRYNEQFF.